This is a list of T cell receptor beta chains from one sample in a study of T cells in Graves' hyperthyroidism and ophthalmopathy. TCRdb passed the multiplex PCR reads through MiXCR, listing each CDR3 protein once. The sample comprises about 640,000 distinct CDR3 sequences, just under 45% of which are singletons, and approximately 6.8% rests with the top ten. What was sequenced was peripheral blood or thyroid tissue (not recorded which). These receptors all come from an adult man with Graves' disease, either hyperthyroidism or ophthalmopathy (not recorded which). The CDR3 runs from the conserved cysteine through the conserved F or W. The order of the fields is V gene, clone size, J gene, D gene, CDR3 DNA, CDR3 protein. The D gene is left open where the match is weak. A row's size may be missing; if present it is once, few, many or a size class.

v_gene: TRBV7-9
abundance: few
j_gene: TRBJ2-7
d_gene: TRBD1
CDR3nt: TGTGCCAGCTCCCCTGGGACAGGGCCTGCCTACGAGCAGTACTTC
CDR3aa: CASSPGTGPAYEQYF

v_gene: TRBV6-5
abundance: -
j_gene: TRBJ2-7
d_gene: -
CDR3nt: TGTGCCAGCAGTTACTCGCAGGGTTTTTACTACGAGCAGTACTTC
CDR3aa: CASSYSQGFYYEQYF

v_gene: TRBV29-1
abundance: -
j_gene: TRBJ1-3
d_gene: TRBD1
CDR3nt: TGCAGCGTTGTGGGGACAGTGAACACCATATATTTT
CDR3aa: CSVVGTVNTIYF

v_gene: TRBV6-1
abundance: few
j_gene: TRBJ2-2
d_gene: -
CDR3nt: TGTGCCAGCTGGTCAGCGAACACCGGGGAGCTGTTTTTT
CDR3aa: CASWSANTGELFF

v_gene: TRBV6-1
abundance: -
j_gene: TRBJ1-2
d_gene: -
CDR3nt: TGTGCCAGCAAATTGAGTGGGGGATCGGGCTATGGCTACACCTTC
CDR3aa: CASKLSGGSGYGYTF

v_gene: TRBV7-8
abundance: -
j_gene: TRBJ1-5
d_gene: -
CDR3nt: TGTGCCAGCAGCCGTGGCGAAAGGCAGCCCCAGCATTTT
CDR3aa: CASSRGERQPQHF

v_gene: TRBV7-9
abundance: -
j_gene: TRBJ1-2
d_gene: -
CDR3nt: TGTGCCAGCAGTTTACTGTCTCGGGCGGACGGCTACACCTTC
CDR3aa: CASSLLSRADGYTF

v_gene: TRBV15
abundance: -
j_gene: TRBJ1-2
d_gene: -
CDR3nt: TGTGCCACCAGCAGAGTGGCGGGACTAGGCTATGGCTACACCTTC
CDR3aa: CATSRVAGLGYGYTF

v_gene: TRBV7-6
abundance: many
j_gene: TRBJ1-1
d_gene: -
CDR3nt: TGTGCCAGCAGCTCCGGCCCGACAGGCACTGAAGCTTTCTTT
CDR3aa: CASSSGPTGTEAFF

v_gene: TRBV13
abundance: -
j_gene: TRBJ2-7
d_gene: -
CDR3nt: TGTGCCAGCCGGGCTACTACCTCCTACGAGCAGTACTTC
CDR3aa: CASRATTSYEQYF

v_gene: TRBV24-1
abundance: many
j_gene: TRBJ1-5
d_gene: -
CDR3nt: TGTGCCACCAGCCACGGATTCCGGGTTCACGTGGATCAGCCCCAGCATTTT
CDR3aa: CATSHGFRVHVDQPQHF

v_gene: TRBV2
abundance: few
j_gene: TRBJ1-2
d_gene: -
CDR3nt: TGTGCCAGCAGGGCAGGGAGGACTAACTATGGCTACACCTTC
CDR3aa: CASRAGRTNYGYTF

v_gene: TRBV15
abundance: -
j_gene: TRBJ1-6
d_gene: TRBD1
CDR3nt: TGTGCCACCAGCATACGTACAGGGGGCGCCTCCAATTCACCCCTCCACTTT
CDR3aa: CATSIRTGGASNSPLHF

v_gene: TRBV24-1
abundance: -
j_gene: TRBJ2-7
d_gene: TRBD1
CDR3nt: TGTGCCACCAGTGATGAGAACACAGGGGGTACCTACGAGCAGTACTTC
CDR3aa: CATSDENTGGTYEQYF

v_gene: TRBV6-5
abundance: few
j_gene: TRBJ2-7
d_gene: -
CDR3nt: TGTGCCAGCAGTTACACAAGCTACGAGCAGTACTTC
CDR3aa: CASSYTSYEQYF

v_gene: TRBV29-1
abundance: -
j_gene: TRBJ2-7
d_gene: TRBD2
CDR3nt: TGCAGTCCCTCCCCGGGGGGGTACGAGCAGTACTTC
CDR3aa: CSPSPGGYEQYF

v_gene: TRBV2
abundance: -
j_gene: TRBJ1-2
d_gene: -
CDR3nt: TGTGCCAGCAGACTCCAGGCGGCGGAGCCGCGAGGCTACACCTTC
CDR3aa: CASRLQAAEPRGYTF

v_gene: TRBV6-1
abundance: -
j_gene: TRBJ1-1
d_gene: -
CDR3nt: TGTGCCACGCAGATCCCTGAAGCTTTCTTT
CDR3aa: CATQIPEAFF

v_gene: TRBV20-1
abundance: once
j_gene: TRBJ1-3
d_gene: TRBD1
CDR3nt: TGCAGTGCCACCAGGACAGGGACTGGAAACACCATATATTTT
CDR3aa: CSATRTGTGNTIYF

v_gene: TRBV7-9
abundance: few
j_gene: TRBJ2-7
d_gene: TRBD2
CDR3nt: TGTGCCAGCAGCTTGGGTGCGGGGGGGAACTACGAGCAGTACTTC
CDR3aa: CASSLGAGGNYEQYF

v_gene: TRBV6-1
abundance: -
j_gene: TRBJ2-5
d_gene: TRBD1
CDR3nt: TGTGCCAGCAGTGCGCCGGGACAGGGACTATTCGGGGAGACCCAGTACTTC
CDR3aa: CASSAPGQGLFGETQYF

v_gene: TRBV2
abundance: -
j_gene: TRBJ1-2
d_gene: TRBD1
CDR3nt: TGTGCCAGCAGTGAGGGTGACAGGGGAGGGTTTCTGCATGGCTACACCTTC
CDR3aa: CASSEGDRGGFLHGYTF

v_gene: TRBV20-1
abundance: -
j_gene: TRBJ1-2
d_gene: -
CDR3nt: TGCAGTTTTTCTCGGGACAATGGGTATGGCTACACCTTC
CDR3aa: CSFSRDNGYGYTF

v_gene: TRBV12-3/TRBV12-4
abundance: -
j_gene: TRBJ2-2
d_gene: -
CDR3nt: TGTGCCAGCAGTGTTTCGGGGTCGGGAACCGGGGAGCTGTTTTTT
CDR3aa: CASSVSGSGTGELFF

v_gene: TRBV13
abundance: -
j_gene: TRBJ2-7
d_gene: TRBD1
CDR3nt: TGTGCCAGCAGCGTCGGGACAGGGTTTTGGTACTTC
CDR3aa: CASSVGTGFWYF

v_gene: TRBV20-1
abundance: -
j_gene: TRBJ1-2
d_gene: -
CDR3nt: TGCAGTGCTAGAACCCGGGGGGGGCGGGGTGGTTACGGCTACACCTTC
CDR3aa: CSARTRGGRGGYGYTF

v_gene: TRBV7-9
abundance: many
j_gene: TRBJ1-5
d_gene: -
CDR3nt: TGTGCCAGCAGCTCACAGGGCTCCAATCAGCCCCAGCATTTT
CDR3aa: CASSSQGSNQPQHF

v_gene: TRBV10-3
abundance: -
j_gene: TRBJ2-6
d_gene: -
CDR3nt: TGTACCAGCAGAGATCGCAGGTCCGGGGCCAACGTCCTGACTTTC
CDR3aa: CTSRDRRSGANVLTF

v_gene: TRBV7-9
abundance: few
j_gene: TRBJ1-1
d_gene: -
CDR3nt: TGTGCCAGCAGCTACAACCAAAGGAACACTGAAGCTTTCTTT
CDR3aa: CASSYNQRNTEAFF

v_gene: TRBV20-1
abundance: -
j_gene: TRBJ1-5
d_gene: -
CDR3nt: TGCAGTGCTAGACTTAGGGGGGGCATAAGGAGCAATCAGCCCCAGCATTTT
CDR3aa: CSARLRGGIRSNQPQHF

v_gene: TRBV29-1
abundance: -
j_gene: TRBJ1-4
d_gene: -
CDR3nt: TGCAGCGTTGAATATTCAGGAGGGGAAAAACTGTTTTTT
CDR3aa: CSVEYSGGEKLFF

v_gene: TRBV2
abundance: -
j_gene: TRBJ2-3
d_gene: -
CDR3nt: TGTGCCAGCAAGGAGGGAGGAGGAACAGATACGCAGTATTTT
CDR3aa: CASKEGGGTDTQYF

v_gene: TRBV29-1
abundance: many
j_gene: TRBJ2-6
d_gene: -
CDR3nt: TGCAGCGTTTCCAACTCTGGGGCCAACGTCCTGACTTTC
CDR3aa: CSVSNSGANVLTF

v_gene: TRBV7-8
abundance: -
j_gene: TRBJ1-1
d_gene: -
CDR3nt: TGTGCCAGCAGCTTAGAGGGGGGCGTTATGAACACTGAAGCTTTCTTT
CDR3aa: CASSLEGGVMNTEAFF

v_gene: TRBV20-1
abundance: -
j_gene: TRBJ1-2
d_gene: -
CDR3nt: TGCAGTGCTAGAGAGGCCGGGGGCGAAGACTATGGCTACACCTTC
CDR3aa: CSAREAGGEDYGYTF

v_gene: TRBV7-3
abundance: few
j_gene: TRBJ1-4
d_gene: -
CDR3nt: TGTGCCAGCAGTCGGACCGTAACGGATGAAAAACTGTTTTTT
CDR3aa: CASSRTVTDEKLFF